The next 9 T cell receptor beta chains were all read from a single sample in a study of vaccination and CD4 T cells after COVID-19. Documented treatment: approximately nine-day PBMC culture with coronavirus spike peptide pools or control peptides (ViraFEST assay). An unexposed donor provided the CD4+ T cells, which were collected before the COVID-19 pandemic (2011-2018). Sequencing of the DNA from cultured CD4+ T cells was carried out with the Oncomine TCR Beta short-read assay. One entry per CDR3 protein, called by TCRdb with MiXCR from the PCR reads. The table has over 7,500 distinct CDR3 sequences, approximately 34% seen once. Their recognized antigens are unknown. Sample: CD4+ T cells from blood, cultured in vitro. Source of these receptors: a human donor in good health.

The chain uses TRBV5-1 and TRBJ1-2, with D tentatively TRBD1 (5 bases). Germline V gives CDR1 SGHRS, CDR2 YFSETQ. The CDR3 is 14 amino acids. V gave up 0 bases and J gave up 4 bases, with 10 bases separating them. The CDR3 bases are TGCGCCAGCAGCTTGGAGGGACGGAGCTATGGCTACACCTTC. This gives the protein CASSLEGRSYGYTF.

The chain uses TRBV5-1 and TRBJ2-5, with 11 positions matching TRBD2. Germline-derived CDR1 and CDR2 are SGHRS and YFSETQ. CDR3 length: 16 amino acids. Unmatched junction bases numbered 5, after V lost 3 bases and J lost 1 base. The CDR3 coding sequence is TGCGCCAGCAGCTCTTATGGACTAGCGGGCCAAGAGACCCAGTACTTC. Protein product: CASSSYGLAGQETQYF. The complete variable domain, with remaining parts taken from reference TRBV5-1 and TRBJ2-5, reads KAGVTQTPRYLIKTRGQQVTLSCSPISGHRSVSWYQQTPGQGLQFLFEYFSETQRNKGNFPGRFSGRQFSNSRSEMNVSTLELGDSALYLCASSSYGLAGQETQYFGPGTRLLVL.

The gene calls are TRBV12-3 or TRBV12-4 and TRBJ1-1; D gene unclear. The CDR3 spans 13 residues. V lost 2 bases, J lost 0 bases, and 4 bases lay in between. The CDR3 sequence is CASSLMMNTEAFF. In nucleotides, the CDR3 is TGTGCCAGCAGTTTAATGATGAACACTGAAGCTTTCTTT.

The V and J genes are TRBV24-1 and TRBJ2-3; D is tentatively TRBD1 or TRBD2 (5 bases each). The CDR3 has 14 amino acids. Trimming shortened V by 3 bases and J by 6 bases, and 12 bases separated the two germline ends. Looked up from germline, CDR1 is KGHDR and CDR2 is SFDVKD. CDR3 DNA: TGTGCCACCAGTGATGGGGGAACGGCGGATACGCAGTATTTT. Amino acids: CATSDGGTADTQYF.

In this sample, this clonotype turned up a few times. The V and J genes are TRBV2 and TRBJ1-1; unclear D gene. V was clipped by 0 bases and J by 4 bases, with 9 bases between them. Looked up from germline, CDR1 is SNHLY and CDR2 is FYNNEI. This CDR3 contains 14 residues. The CDR3 sequence: CASSEAPAGTEAFF. The CDR3 DNA sequence: TGTGCCAGCAGTGAAGCGCCCGCGGGCACTGAAGCTTTCTTT.

This clonotype was picked up a small number of times. The chain links TRBV7-9 to TRBJ1-1; D perhaps matches TRBD1 (5 bases). The ends were cut back, 1 base at V and 1 base at J, with 13 bases in the middle. The CDR3 is made up of 16 amino acids. Per germline, CDR1 SEHNR and CDR2 FQNEAQ (reference sequence). The CDR3 reads CASSLGVGTSNTEAFF. DNA for the CDR3: TGTGCCAGCAGCTTAGGGGTGGGGACCTCGAACACTGAAGCTTTCTTT.

The chain employs TRBV25-1 and TRBJ1-1; no definite D call. The V gene's germline CDR1 is MGHDK and CDR2 SYGVNS. Trimming shortened V by 1 base and J by 3 bases, and 3 bases separated the two germline ends. The CDR3 consists of 12 residues. CDR3 DNA: TGTGCCAGCAGTGAATTCGACACTGAAGCTTTCTTT. Translation gives CASSEFDTEAFF.

A few counts support this clonotype. The rearrangement joins TRBV10-3 to TRBJ1-1; the D is unclear. V dropped 4 bases and J dropped 3 bases, with 6 bases sitting between them. Germline lookup yields CDR1 ENHRY and CDR2 SYGVKD. CDR3 length: 12 residues. The CDR3 is CAISASDTEAFF. The CDR3 DNA reads TGTGCCATCAGTGCATCGGACACTGAAGCTTTCTTT.

V and J are TRBV5-1 and TRBJ1-1; possible D gene TRBD1, 5 bases. Germline V gene sequence: CDR1 SGHRS, CDR2 YFSETQ. The length of the CDR3 is 14 residues. V was trimmed by 3 bases and J by 4 bases, leaving 13 bases between them. CDR3 coding DNA: TGCGCCAGCAGCTCTGAAGTAGGGGTCACTGAAGCTTTCTTT. Residues: CASSSEVGVTEAFF.